This record looks at one T cell receptor (beta chain) sequence and its context. Antigen: not known. Some second doses came at about 4 weeks and others at about 12 weeks; these were pooled. This sample is drawn from a study of T cell responses to AZD1222 COVID-19 vaccine. General study points: Repertoires were obtained solely post-peak T cell response. Clonal diversity was possibly underestimated, and white British individuals and females predominated among donors.

The CDR3 sequence is 20 residues long. Germline CDR1 KGHSH, CDR2 LQKENI. V gave up 0 bases and J gave up 0 bases, with 21 bases separating them. Clones were read by immunoSEQ multiplex PCR, and TCRdb kept only the in-frame ones, dropping some. The sample consists of 65,000 to 95,000 clones, 70% to 90% of them appearing once. This chain connects TRBV18 to TRBJ1-3; a weak D match, TRBD1 (6 bases). Source: peripheral blood, taken 28 days after the second AZD1222 dose. The clonotype originates from an adult who received the AZD1222 COVID-19 vaccine. The CDR3: CASSPPSGQLENYSGNTIYF. CDR3 bases: TGTGCCAGCTCACCACCGAGCGGACAGCTAGAGAATTACTCTGGAAACACCATATATTTT.